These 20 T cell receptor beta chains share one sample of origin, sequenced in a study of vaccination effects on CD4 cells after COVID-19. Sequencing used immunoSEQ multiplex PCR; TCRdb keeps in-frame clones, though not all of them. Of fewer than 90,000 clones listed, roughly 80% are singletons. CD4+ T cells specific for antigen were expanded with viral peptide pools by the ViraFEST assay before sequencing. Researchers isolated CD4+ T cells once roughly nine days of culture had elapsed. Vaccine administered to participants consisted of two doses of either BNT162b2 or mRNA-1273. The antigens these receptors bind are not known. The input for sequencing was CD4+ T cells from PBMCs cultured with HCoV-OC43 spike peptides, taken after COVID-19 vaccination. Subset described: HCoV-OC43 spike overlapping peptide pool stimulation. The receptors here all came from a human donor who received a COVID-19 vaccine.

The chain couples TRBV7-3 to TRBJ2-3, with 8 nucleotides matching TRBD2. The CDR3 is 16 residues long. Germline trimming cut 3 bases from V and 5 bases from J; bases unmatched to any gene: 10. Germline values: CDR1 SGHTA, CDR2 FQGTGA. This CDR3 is CASSFGGTSQLDTQYF. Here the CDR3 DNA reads TGTGCCAGCAGCTTTGGGGGGACTAGTCAATTAGATACGCAGTATTTT.

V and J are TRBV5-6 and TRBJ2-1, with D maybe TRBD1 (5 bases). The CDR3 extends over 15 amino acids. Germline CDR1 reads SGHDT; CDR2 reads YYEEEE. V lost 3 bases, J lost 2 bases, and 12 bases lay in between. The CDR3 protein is CASSWGGFPYNEQFF. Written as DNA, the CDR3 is TGTGCCAGCAGCTGGGGCGGATTTCCCTACAATGAGCAGTTCTTC.

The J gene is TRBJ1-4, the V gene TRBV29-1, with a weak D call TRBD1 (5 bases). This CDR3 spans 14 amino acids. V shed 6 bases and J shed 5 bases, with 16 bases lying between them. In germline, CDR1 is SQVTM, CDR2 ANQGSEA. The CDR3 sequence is CSVDPGLENEKLFF. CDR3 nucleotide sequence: TGCAGCGTGGACCCGGGACTCGAGAATGAAAAACTGTTTTTT.

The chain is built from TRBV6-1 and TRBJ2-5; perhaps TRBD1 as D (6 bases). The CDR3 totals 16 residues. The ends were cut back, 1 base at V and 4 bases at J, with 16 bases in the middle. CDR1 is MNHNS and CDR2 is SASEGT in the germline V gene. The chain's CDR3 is CASSEGRGRARETQYF. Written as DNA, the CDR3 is TGTGCCAGCAGTGAAGGCAGGGGAAGGGCAAGAGAGACCCAGTACTTC.

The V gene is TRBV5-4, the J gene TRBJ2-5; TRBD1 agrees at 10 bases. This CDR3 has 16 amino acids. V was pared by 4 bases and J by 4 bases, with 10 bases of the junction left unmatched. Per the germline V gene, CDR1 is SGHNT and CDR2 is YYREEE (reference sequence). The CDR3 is CASSPGQGDMSETQYF. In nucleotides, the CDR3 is TGTGCCAGCAGCCCTGGACAGGGGGATATGTCAGAGACCCAGTACTTC.

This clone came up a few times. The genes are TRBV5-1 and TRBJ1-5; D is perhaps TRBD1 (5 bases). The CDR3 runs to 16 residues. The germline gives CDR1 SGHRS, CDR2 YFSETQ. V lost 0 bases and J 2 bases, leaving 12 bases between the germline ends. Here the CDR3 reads CASSLAPQGGNQPQHF. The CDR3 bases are TGCGCCAGCAGCTTGGCCCCCCAGGGTGGCAATCAGCCCCAGCATTTT. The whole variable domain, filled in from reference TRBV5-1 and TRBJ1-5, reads KAGVTQTPRYLIKTRGQQVTLSCSPISGHRSVSWYQQTPGQGLQFLFEYFSETQRNKGNFPGRFSGRQFSNSRSEMNVSTLELGDSALYLCASSLAPQGGNQPQHFGDGTRLSIL.

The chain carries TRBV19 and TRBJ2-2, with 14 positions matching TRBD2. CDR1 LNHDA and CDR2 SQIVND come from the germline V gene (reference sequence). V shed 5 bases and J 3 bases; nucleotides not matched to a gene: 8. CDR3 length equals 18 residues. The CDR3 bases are TGTGCCAGTAGTCTCCCCCGGGGACTAGCGGGGGACACCGGGGAGCTGTTTTTT. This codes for CASSLPRGLAGDTGELFF. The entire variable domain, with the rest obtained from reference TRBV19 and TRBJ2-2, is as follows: DGGITQSPKYLFRKEGQNVTLSCEQNLNHDAMYWYRQDPGQGLRLIYYSQIVNDFQKGDIAEGYSVSREKKESFPLTVTSAQKNPTAFYLCASSLPRGLAGDTGELFFGEGSRLTVL.

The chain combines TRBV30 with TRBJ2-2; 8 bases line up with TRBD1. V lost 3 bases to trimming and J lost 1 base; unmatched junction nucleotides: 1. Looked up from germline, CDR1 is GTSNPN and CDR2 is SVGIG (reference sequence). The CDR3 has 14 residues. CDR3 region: CAWRGTGNTGELFF. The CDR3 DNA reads TGTGCCTGGAGGGGGACAGGGAACACCGGGGAGCTGTTTTTT.

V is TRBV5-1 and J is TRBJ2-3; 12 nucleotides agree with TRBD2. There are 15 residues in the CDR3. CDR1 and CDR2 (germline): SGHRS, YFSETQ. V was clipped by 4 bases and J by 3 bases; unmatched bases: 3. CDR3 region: CASSLAGGRTDTQYF. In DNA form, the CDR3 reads TGCGCCAGCAGCCTAGCGGGGGGGCGAACAGATACGCAGTATTTT.

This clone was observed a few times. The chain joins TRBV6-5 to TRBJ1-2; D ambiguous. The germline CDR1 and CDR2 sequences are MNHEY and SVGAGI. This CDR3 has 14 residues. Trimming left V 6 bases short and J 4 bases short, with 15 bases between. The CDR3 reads CASRTHEEGYGYTF. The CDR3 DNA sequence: TGTGCCAGCAGAACACACGAGGAGGGCTATGGCTACACCTTC.

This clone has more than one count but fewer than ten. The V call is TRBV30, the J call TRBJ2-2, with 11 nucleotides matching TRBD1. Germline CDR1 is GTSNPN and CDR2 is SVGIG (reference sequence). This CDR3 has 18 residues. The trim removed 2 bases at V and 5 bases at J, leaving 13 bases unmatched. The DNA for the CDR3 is TGTGCCTGGAGTAGCCCCCTGGACAGGGGGCGAGGGACCGGGGAGCTGTTTTTT. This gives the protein CAWSSPLDRGRGTGELFF.

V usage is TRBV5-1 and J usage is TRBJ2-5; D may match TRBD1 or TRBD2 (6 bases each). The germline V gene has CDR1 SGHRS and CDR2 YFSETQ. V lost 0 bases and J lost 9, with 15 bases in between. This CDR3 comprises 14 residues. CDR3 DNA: TGCGCCAGCAGCTTGGGGGTCTCACGGGGGCCCCAGTACTTC. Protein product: CASSLGVSRGPQYF.

The CDR3 here is CASSLGGSLNYGYTF. DNA of the CDR3: TGCGCCAGCAGCTTGGGGGGATCCCTTAACTATGGCTACACCTTC. V usage is TRBV5-1 and J usage is TRBJ1-2; the D is unclear. The length of the CDR3 is 15 residues. Deletions cut 0 bases from V and 1 base from J, with 10 bases between. Germline assignment: CDR1 SGHRS and CDR2 YFSETQ. Supplemented by reference TRBV5-1 and TRBJ1-2, the full variable domain reads KAGVTQTPRYLIKTRGQQVTLSCSPISGHRSVSWYQQTPGQGLQFLFEYFSETQRNKGNFPGRFSGRQFSNSRSEMNVSTLELGDSALYLCASSLGGSLNYGYTFGSGTRLTVV.

CDR3 sequence (DNA): TGTGCCAGCAGCCGAAACAGGGGGCAAGCCACTGAAGCTTTCTTT. It translates to CASSRNRGQATEAFF. V and J are TRBV7-6 and TRBJ1-1; the match to TRBD1 covers 9 bases. Germline assignment: CDR1 SGHVS and CDR2 FNYEAQ. The CDR3 has 15 residues. V was pared by 5 bases and J by 4 bases, with 8 bases of the junction left unmatched.

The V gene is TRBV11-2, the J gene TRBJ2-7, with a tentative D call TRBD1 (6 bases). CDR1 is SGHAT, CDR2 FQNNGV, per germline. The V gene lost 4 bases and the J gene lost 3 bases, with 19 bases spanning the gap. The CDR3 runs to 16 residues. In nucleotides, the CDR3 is TGTGCCAGCAGCTCAAACTATGGGGCCAGGGGCTACGAGCAGTACGTC. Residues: CASSSNYGARGYEQYV.

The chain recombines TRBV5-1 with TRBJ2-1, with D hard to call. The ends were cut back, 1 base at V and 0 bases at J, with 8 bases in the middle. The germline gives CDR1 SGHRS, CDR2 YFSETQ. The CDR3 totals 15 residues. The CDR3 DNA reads TGCGCCAGCAGCTTGTTTGCAAGCTCCTACAATGAGCAGTTCTTC. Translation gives CASSLFASSYNEQFF. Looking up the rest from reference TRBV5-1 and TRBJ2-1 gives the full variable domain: KAGVTQTPRYLIKTRGQQVTLSCSPISGHRSVSWYQQTPGQGLQFLFEYFSETQRNKGNFPGRFSGRQFSNSRSEMNVSTLELGDSALYLCASSLFASSYNEQFFGPGTRLTVL.

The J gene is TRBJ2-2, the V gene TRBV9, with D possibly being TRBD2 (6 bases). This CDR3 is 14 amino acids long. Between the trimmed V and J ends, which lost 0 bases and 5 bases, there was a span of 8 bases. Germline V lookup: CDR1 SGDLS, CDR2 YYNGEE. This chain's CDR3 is CASSVVSGTGELFF. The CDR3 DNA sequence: TGTGCCAGCAGCGTAGTTAGCGGAACCGGGGAGCTGTTTTTT.

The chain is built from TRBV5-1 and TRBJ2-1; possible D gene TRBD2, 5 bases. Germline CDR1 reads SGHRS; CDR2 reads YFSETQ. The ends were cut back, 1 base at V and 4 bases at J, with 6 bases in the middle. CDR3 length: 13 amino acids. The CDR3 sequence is CASSLREYNEQFF. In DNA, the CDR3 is TGCGCCAGCAGCTTGCGGGAATACAATGAGCAGTTCTTC.

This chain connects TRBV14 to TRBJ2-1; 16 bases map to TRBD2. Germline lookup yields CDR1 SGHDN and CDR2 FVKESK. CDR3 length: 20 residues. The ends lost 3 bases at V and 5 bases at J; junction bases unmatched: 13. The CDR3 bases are TGTGCCAGCAGCCACTACAAAGGGACTAGCGGGGGGGCGTTCCACAATGAGCAGTTCTTC. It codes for CASSHYKGTSGGAFHNEQFF.

CDR3 protein: CASSLQGGELFF. CDR3 coding DNA: TGCGCCAGCAGCTTGCAGGGCGGGGAGCTGTTTTTT. The chain carries TRBV5-1 and TRBJ2-2, with D possibly TRBD1 on 5 matching bases. CDR1 is SGHRS and CDR2 is YFSETQ in the germline V gene. The CDR3 contains 12 residues. The ends were cut back, 1 base at V and 7 bases at J, with 5 bases in the middle.